Below are 3 T cell receptor beta chains sequenced from a single sample in a study of blood T cell repertoires in COVID-19. The assay was immunoSEQ multiplex PCR, and TCRdb's table has in-frame clones only and misses some. The sample records about 77,000 clones, approximately 80% being singletons. Input material: peripheral blood. The receptor set was obtained from a woman in her seventies with acute or convalescent COVID-19.

The chain joins TRBV4-2 to TRBJ2-7; 7 positions match TRBD1. V was clipped by 1 base and J by 3 bases; unmatched bases: 9. Looked up from germline, CDR1 is LGHNA and CDR2 is YNFKEQ. The CDR3 length is 16 residues. This CDR3 reads CASSQARDSAFYEQYF. The CDR3 DNA is TGTGCCAGCAGCCAAGCCCGGGACAGCGCTTTCTACGAGCAGTACTTC.

The table lists this clone with many counts. The chain is built from TRBV19 and TRBJ1-1; 9 bases match TRBD1. The V segment lost 9 bases and the J segment 6 bases; nucleotides outside the gene matches: 8. Per germline, CDR1 LNHDA and CDR2 SQIVND (reference sequence). This CDR3 has 13 residues. CDR3 bases: TGTGCCAGCTGCGGGACAGGGAGCCCTGAAGCTTTCTTT. Encoded protein: CASCGTGSPEAFF.

V usage is TRBV29-1 and J usage is TRBJ2-3; tentative D call: TRBD1 (5 bases). The CDR3 is 12 residues long. V dropped 4 bases and J dropped 1 base, with 6 bases sitting between them. CDR1 SQVTM and CDR2 ANQGSEA come from the germline V gene. The CDR3 is CSVVQGTDTQYF. CDR3 DNA sequence: TGCAGCGTTGTACAGGGCACAGATACGCAGTATTTT.